The clone carrying this T cell receptor beta chain was detected many times. Antigen: not known. The V gene end was trimmed by 0 bases and the J gene end by 2 bases; junction bases not matched to a gene: 4. Per germline, CDR1 MGHRA and CDR2 YSYEKL. The CDR3 has 15 amino acids. The sample originates from a study of neurological immune-mediated disorders. Study-level results: The expanded clones of different subjects shared no CDR3 amino acid sequences (suggesting private repertoires in all groups).

TCRdb processed the 5' RACE reads anew with MiXCR; each CDR3 protein has one entry. The profile covers approximately 48,000 distinct CDR3 sequences, with roughly 15% appearing a single time and 4% to 5.5% taken by the ten largest. This sequence was found in a man aged 55 to 69 in good health. What was sequenced was PBMCs. The chain recombines TRBV4-1 with TRBJ2-7; TRBD1 agrees at 7 bases. The CDR3 loop is CASSQEGQGAYEQYF. The CDR3 DNA reads as TGCGCCAGCAGCCAAGAGGGGCAGGGGGCCTACGAGCAGTACTTC.